A single T cell receptor (beta chain) is shown here with its context. Antigen: not known. The sample belongs to a study of cytomegalovirus exposure and HLA in healthy donors. Study information: Earlier, 180 million or so T cells were analyzed, and about 100 million unique TCR beta sequences were found among them.

The primer mix had 60 Vbeta and 13 Jbeta primers. In the original processing: An analysis that came later counted some 80 million unique TCR beta chains, around 12 million shared. Here immunoSEQ multiplex PCR was the method, and the copy in TCRdb shows in-frame clones only, minus some. That table furnishes V, J and clone size, whereas the DNA furnished D and trimming. The sample has about 77,000 clones. Findings and caveats of the study: The number of N-insertions in an Asian-associated ancestry cluster was reportedly below the 666-donor mean in a later analysis. Association of a missense DCLRE1C variant with TCR beta V- and J-gene trimming was reported in a later analysis.

Germline CDR1 is MNHEY and CDR2 is SVGAGI. The V segment lost 4 bases and the J segment 2 bases; nucleotides outside the gene matches: 7. The CDR3 is made up of 15 amino acids. The TCR comes from a man between 50 and 59 years old in good health and CMV-seropositive. V and J are TRBV6-5 and TRBJ2-5; TRBD2 agrees at 7 bases. Specimen: PBMCs. The CDR3 DNA reads as TGTGCCAGCAGTTCCCTCCGGGGGGTTCAAGAGACCCAGTACTTC. Its translation: CASSSLRGVQETQYF.